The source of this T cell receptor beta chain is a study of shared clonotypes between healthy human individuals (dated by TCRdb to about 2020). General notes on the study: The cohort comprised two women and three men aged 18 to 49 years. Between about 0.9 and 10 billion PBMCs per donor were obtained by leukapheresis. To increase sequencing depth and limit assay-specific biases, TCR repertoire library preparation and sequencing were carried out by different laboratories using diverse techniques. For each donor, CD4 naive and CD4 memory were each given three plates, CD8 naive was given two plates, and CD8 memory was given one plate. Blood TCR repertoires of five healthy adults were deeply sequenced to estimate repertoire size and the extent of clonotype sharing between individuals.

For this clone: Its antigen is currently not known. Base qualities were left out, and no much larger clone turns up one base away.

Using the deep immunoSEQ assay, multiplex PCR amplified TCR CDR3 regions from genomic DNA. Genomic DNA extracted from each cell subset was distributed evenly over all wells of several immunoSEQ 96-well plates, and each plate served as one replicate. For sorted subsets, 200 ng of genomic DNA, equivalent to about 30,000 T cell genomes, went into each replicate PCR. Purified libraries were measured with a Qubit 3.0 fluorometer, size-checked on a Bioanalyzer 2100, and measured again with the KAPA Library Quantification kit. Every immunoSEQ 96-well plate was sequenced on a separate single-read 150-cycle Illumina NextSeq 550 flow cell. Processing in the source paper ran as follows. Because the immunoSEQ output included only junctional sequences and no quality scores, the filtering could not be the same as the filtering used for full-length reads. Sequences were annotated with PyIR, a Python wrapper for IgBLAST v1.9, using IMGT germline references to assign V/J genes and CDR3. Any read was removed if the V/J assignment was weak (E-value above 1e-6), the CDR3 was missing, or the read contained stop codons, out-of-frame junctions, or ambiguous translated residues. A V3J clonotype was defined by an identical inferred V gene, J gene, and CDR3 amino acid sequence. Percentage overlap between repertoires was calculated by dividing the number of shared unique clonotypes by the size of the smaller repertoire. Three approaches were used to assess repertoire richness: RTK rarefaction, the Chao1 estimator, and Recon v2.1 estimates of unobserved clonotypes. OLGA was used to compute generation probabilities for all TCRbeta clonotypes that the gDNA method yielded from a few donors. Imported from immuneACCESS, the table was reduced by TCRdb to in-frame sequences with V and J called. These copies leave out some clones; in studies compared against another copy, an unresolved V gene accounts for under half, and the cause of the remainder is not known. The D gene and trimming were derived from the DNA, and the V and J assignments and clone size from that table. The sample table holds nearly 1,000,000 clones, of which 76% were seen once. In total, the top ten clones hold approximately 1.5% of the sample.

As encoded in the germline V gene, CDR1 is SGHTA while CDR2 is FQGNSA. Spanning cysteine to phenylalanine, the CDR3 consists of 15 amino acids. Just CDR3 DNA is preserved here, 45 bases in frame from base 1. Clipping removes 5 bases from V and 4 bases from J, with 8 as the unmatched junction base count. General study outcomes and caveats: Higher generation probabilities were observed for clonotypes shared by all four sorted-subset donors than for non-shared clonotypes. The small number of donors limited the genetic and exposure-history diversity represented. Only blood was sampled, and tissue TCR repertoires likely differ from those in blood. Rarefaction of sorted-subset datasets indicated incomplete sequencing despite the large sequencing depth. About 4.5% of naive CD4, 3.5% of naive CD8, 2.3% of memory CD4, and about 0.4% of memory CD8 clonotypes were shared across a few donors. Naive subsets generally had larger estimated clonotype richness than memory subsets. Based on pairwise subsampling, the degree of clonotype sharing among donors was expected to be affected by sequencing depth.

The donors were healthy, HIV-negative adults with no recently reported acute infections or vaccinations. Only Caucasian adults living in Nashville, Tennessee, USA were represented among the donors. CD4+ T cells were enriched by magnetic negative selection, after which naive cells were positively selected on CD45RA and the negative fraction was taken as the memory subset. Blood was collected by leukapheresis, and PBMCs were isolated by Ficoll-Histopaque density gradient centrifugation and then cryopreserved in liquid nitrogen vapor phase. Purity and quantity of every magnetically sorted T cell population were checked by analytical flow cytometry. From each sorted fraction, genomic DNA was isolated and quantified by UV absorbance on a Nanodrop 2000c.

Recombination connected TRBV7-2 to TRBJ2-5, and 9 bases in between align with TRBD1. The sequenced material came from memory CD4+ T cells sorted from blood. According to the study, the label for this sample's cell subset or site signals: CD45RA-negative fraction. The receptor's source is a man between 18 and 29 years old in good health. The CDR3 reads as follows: CASSPQGAGRETQYF. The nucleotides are TGTGCCAGCAGCCCACAGGGGGCGGGAAGAGAGACCCAGTACTTC. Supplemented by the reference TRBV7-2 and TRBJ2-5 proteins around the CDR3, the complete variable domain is GAGVSQSPSNKVTEKGKDVELRCDPISGHTALYWYRQSLGQGLEFLIYFQGNSAPDKSGLPSDRFSAERTGGSVSTLTIQRTQQEDSAVYLCASSPQGAGRETQYFGPGTRLLVL.